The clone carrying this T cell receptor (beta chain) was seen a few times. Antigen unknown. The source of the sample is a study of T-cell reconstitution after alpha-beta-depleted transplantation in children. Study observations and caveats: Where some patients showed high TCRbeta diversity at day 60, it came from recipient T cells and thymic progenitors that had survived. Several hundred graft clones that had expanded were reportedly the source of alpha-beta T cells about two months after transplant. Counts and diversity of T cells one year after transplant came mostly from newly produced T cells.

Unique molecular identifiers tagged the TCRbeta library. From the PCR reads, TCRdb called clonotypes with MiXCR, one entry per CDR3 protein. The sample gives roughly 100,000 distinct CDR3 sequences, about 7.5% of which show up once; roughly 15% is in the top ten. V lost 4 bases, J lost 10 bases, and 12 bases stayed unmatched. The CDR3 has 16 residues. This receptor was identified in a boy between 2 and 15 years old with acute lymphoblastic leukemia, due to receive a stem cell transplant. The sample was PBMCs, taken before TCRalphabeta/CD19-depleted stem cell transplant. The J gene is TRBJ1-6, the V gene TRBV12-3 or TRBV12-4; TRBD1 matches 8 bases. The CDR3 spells CASSSEQGGGPSPLHF. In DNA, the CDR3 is TGTGCCAGCAGTTCGGAACAGGGGGGGGGCCCCTCACCCCTCCACTTT.